The present TCR beta chain was sequenced within a study of T cells after yellow fever vaccination. Study conclusions and caveats: Overall, a small share of clonotypes was seen in both CD4 and CD8 compartments.

Using its own MiXCR run on the 5' RACE reads, TCRdb lists one record per CDR3 protein. The repertoire holds hundreds of thousands of distinct CDR3 sequences, 3.6% seen once, with around a quarter in the top ten. Trimming stripped 0 bases from V and 0 bases from J, with 19 bases between. The V gene's germline CDR1 is SGDLS and CDR2 YYNGEE. This CDR3 has 19 residues. This clonotype was counted ten times or more. The target antigen is unknown. The sequences come from PBMCs, collected on the day of the yellow fever booster vaccination. The V gene is TRBV9, the J gene TRBJ1-5; D gene unclear. The source of this sequence is a man aged 18-30 years who received the YFV17D yellow fever vaccine. Here the CDR3 reads CASSVGDRAISYSNQPQHF. The CDR3, as DNA: TGTGCCAGCAGCGTAGGTGATAGGGCTATTTCTTATAGCAATCAGCCCCAGCATTTT.